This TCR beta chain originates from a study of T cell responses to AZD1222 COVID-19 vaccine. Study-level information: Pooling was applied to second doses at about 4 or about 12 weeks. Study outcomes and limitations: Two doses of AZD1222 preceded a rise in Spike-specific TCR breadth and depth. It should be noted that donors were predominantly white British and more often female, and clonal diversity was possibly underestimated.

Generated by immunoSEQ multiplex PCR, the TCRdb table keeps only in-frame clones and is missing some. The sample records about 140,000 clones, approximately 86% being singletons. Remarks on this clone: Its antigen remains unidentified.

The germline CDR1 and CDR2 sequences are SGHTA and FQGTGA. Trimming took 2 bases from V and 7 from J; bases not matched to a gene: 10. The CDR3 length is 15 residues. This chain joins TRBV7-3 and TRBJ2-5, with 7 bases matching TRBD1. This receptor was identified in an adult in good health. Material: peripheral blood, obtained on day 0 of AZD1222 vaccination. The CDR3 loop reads CASSLDGTGAGTQYF. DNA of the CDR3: TGTGCCAGCAGCTTAGATGGCACAGGGGCAGGGACCCAGTACTTC.